This entry lists 17 T cell receptor beta chains sequenced from one sample in a study of cytomegalovirus exposure and HLA in healthy donors. Only in-frame clones appear in the TCRdb table, and some are missing; sequencing was by immunoSEQ multiplex PCR. This table has approximately 140,000 clones, roughly nine tenths appearing once. Input material: PBMCs. These receptor sequences come from a man aged 18 to 29 in good health and CMV-seronegative.

The chain uses TRBV19 and TRBJ1-5; TRBD1 agrees at 9 bases. The V and J ends lost 6 bases and 5 bases, in that order; junction bases with no gene match: 14. This CDR3 is 17 amino acids long. Germline CDR1 reads LNHDA; CDR2 reads SQIVND (reference sequence). CDR3 sequence reads: CASRGSSDRGSYQPQHF. For the CDR3, the DNA is TGTGCCAGTAGGGGTTCATCGGACAGGGGATCTTATCAGCCCCAGCATTTT. The entire variable domain, with the rest obtained from reference TRBV19 and TRBJ1-5, is as follows: DGGITQSPKYLFRKEGQNVTLSCEQNLNHDAMYWYRQDPGQGLRLIYYSQIVNDFQKGDIAEGYSVSREKKESFPLTVTSAQKNPTAFYLCASRGSSDRGSYQPQHFGDGTRLSIL.

The chain is built from TRBV29-1 and TRBJ2-7, with D possibly being TRBD2 (5 bases). Trimming took 8 bases from V and 2 from J, leaving 10 bases between them. The CDR3 totals 11 residues. The germline CDR1 and CDR2 sequences are SQVTM and ANQGSEA. CDR3 in DNA: TGCAGCACGGGAACCACCTACGAGCAGTACTTC. This encodes CSTGTTYEQYF.

The rearrangement uses TRBV7-6 and TRBJ2-2; 7 bases agree with TRBD1. CDR3 length: 16 residues. Trimming at V came to 0 bases and at J to 3 bases, leaving 4 bases not matched to a gene. CDR1 SGHVS and CDR2 FNYEAQ come from the germline V gene. As DNA, the CDR3 is TGTGCCAGCAGCTTAGCCCGACAGGGCTACACCGGGGAGCTGTTTTTT. Its protein product is CASSLARQGYTGELFF.

The gene calls are TRBV7-9 and TRBJ2-5; 10 bases align to TRBD2. V was clipped by 0 bases and J by 5 bases; unmatched bases: 12. The CDR3 covers 18 residues. Germline-derived CDR1 and CDR2 are SEHNR and FQNEAQ (reference sequence). The CDR3 DNA sequence: TGTGCCAGCAGCTTAGCGGCTAGCGGGGGCCCCGGTGGGGAGACCCAGTACTTC. It codes for CASSLAASGGPGGETQYF.

The chain couples TRBV5-1 to TRBJ2-5, with 9 bases lining up with TRBD1. Germline V lookup: CDR1 SGHRS, CDR2 YFSETQ. Trimming at V came to 0 bases and at J to 5 bases, leaving 8 bases not matched to a gene. CDR3 length equals 16 residues. The CDR3 protein is CASSLGSGTGMETQYF. CDR3 DNA: TGCGCCAGCAGCTTGGGTTCGGGGACAGGGATGGAGACCCAGTACTTC.

The chain combines TRBV10-1 with TRBJ2-1, with D hard to call. The germline V gene has CDR1 WNHNN and CDR2 SYGVQD (reference sequence). The ends were cut back, 1 base at V and 10 bases at J, with 8 bases in the middle. The CDR3 extends over 12 amino acids. The CDR3 spells CASSELPGEQFF. The CDR3 coding sequence is TGCGCCAGCAGTGAGTTGCCTGGCGAGCAGTTCTTC.

The rearrangement links TRBV5-1 to TRBJ1-5; TRBD1 agrees at 8 bases. This CDR3 contains 19 residues. Germline values: CDR1 SGHRS, CDR2 YFSETQ. The trim removed 4 bases at V and 0 bases at J, leaving 15 bases unmatched. The CDR3 nucleotides read TGCGCCAGCAGCCCGGGGGACAGGAGTTCGCATGATAGCAATCAGCCCCAGCATTTT. This gives the protein CASSPGDRSSHDSNQPQHF.

Note on this clone: One end of the junction varies from germline; a read error may be responsible. V is TRBV6-1 and J is TRBJ1-5, with no clear D. From germline, CDR1 is MNHNS and CDR2 SASEGT. This CDR3 comprises 15 residues. CDR3 in DNA: TGTGCCAGCAGCGAAGCAAGCGGGGTAATTCAGCCCCAGCATTTT. Translated, it gives CASSEASGVIQPQHF.

The V gene is TRBV5-1, the J gene TRBJ2-2; 11 bases are a match to TRBD2. Trimming cost V 0 bases and J 6 bases; bases outside gene matches: 4. The V gene's germline CDR1 is SGHRS and CDR2 YFSETQ. This CDR3 comprises 16 residues. CDR3 DNA: TGCGCCAGCAGCTTGGAGGGACTAGCGGCGTCCGGGGAGCTGTTTTTT. Amino acid sequence: CASSLEGLAASGELFF.

By share, this clone ranks as medium-sized (0.01 to 0.1%). In nucleotides, the CDR3 is TGTGCCAGTAGTACTGGCGGTTACCTAGCCAAAAACATTCAGTACTTC. Its protein is CASSTGGYLAKNIQYF. The chain recombines TRBV19 with TRBJ2-4; the D is unclear. Germline loops: CDR1 LNHDA, CDR2 SQIVND (reference sequence). The CDR3 is 16 residues long. V was clipped by 4 bases and J by 0 bases, with 13 bases between them.

The chain combines TRBV18 with TRBJ2-1; 7 bases line up with TRBD2. The V gene's germline CDR1 is KGHSH and CDR2 LQKENI. V lost 0 bases, J lost 8 bases, and 7 bases stayed unmatched. CDR3 length: 15 residues. This chain's CDR3 is CASSPPGGRGDEQFF. In DNA, the CDR3 is TGTGCCAGCTCACCACCGGGGGGTCGGGGGGATGAGCAGTTCTTC.

This clone was picked up a small number of times. The chain links TRBV9 to TRBJ2-3; D ambiguous. Trimming took 0 bases from V and 0 from J, leaving 5 bases between them. The CDR3 loop spans 14 amino acids. Germline CDR1 reads SGDLS; CDR2 reads YYNGEE. The CDR3 region is CASSVDGSTDTQYF. The CDR3 DNA reads as TGTGCCAGCAGCGTAGACGGGAGCACAGATACGCAGTATTTT.

This clone was picked up a small number of times. The V and J genes are TRBV27 and TRBJ2-7; 10 bases map to TRBD2. The CDR3 sequence is 15 residues long. Germline CDR1 MNHEY, CDR2 SMNVEV (reference sequence). Germline trimming cut 5 bases from V and 3 bases from J; bases unmatched to any gene: 7. Here the CDR3 reads CASSTRTSGSYEQYF. The DNA for the CDR3 is TGTGCCAGCAGTACTCGGACTAGCGGCAGCTACGAGCAGTACTTC.

The chain combines TRBV30 with TRBJ2-3, with 10 bases identical to TRBD2. The junction had 5 bases not matched to a gene; V was cut back by 5 bases and J by 3 bases. The CDR3 runs to 14 residues. CDR1 GTSNPN and CDR2 SVGIG come from the germline V gene (reference sequence). CDR3 coding DNA: TGTGCCTGGGGATGGACTAGCGGAACAGATACGCAGTATTTT. Its protein product is CAWGWTSGTDTQYF.

CDR3 bases: TGTGCCAGCTCACCACCCGCGACAGTAAGTGAGCAGTTCTTC. Translated, it gives CASSPPATVSEQFF. The chain has TRBV18 and TRBJ2-1; D is perhaps TRBD1 (5 bases). Between the trimmed V and J ends, which lost 0 bases and 9 bases, there was a span of 12 bases. Looked up from germline, CDR1 is KGHSH and CDR2 is LQKENI. CDR3 size: 14 residues.

The V gene is TRBV10-3, the J gene TRBJ2-6, with 8 bases aligning to TRBD1. Germline values: CDR1 ENHRY, CDR2 SYGVKD. With 6 bases clipped from V and 4 bases from J, the junction kept 8 bases outside the gene matches. The CDR3 sequence is 16 residues long. The CDR3 sequence is CAISPPTGAGANVLTF. The CDR3 DNA sequence: TGTGCCATCAGCCCTCCGACAGGGGCGGGGGCCAACGTCCTGACTTTC.

V and J are TRBV10-1 and TRBJ2-3, with 9 nucleotides matching TRBD2. Germline-derived CDR1 and CDR2 are WNHNN and SYGVQD (reference sequence). The length of the CDR3 is 15 residues. The junction had 8 bases not matched to a gene; V was cut back by 4 bases and J by 6 bases. This CDR3 reads CASSGGTSPLDTQYF. The CDR3 nucleotides read TGCGCCAGCAGTGGCGGGACTAGCCCATTGGATACGCAGTATTTT.